The 26 T cell receptor beta chains reported below all come from one sample, sequenced in a study of cytomegalovirus exposure and HLA in healthy donors. TCRdb keeps only in-frame clones here, not all; method: immunoSEQ multiplex PCR. Here the sample spans 300,000 to 450,000 clones, more than 80% being singletons. Sequencing used PBMCs. These receptors were obtained from a woman aged 18-30 years in good health and CMV-seronegative.

A single count supports this clone. J is TRBJ1-1 and V is TRBV14; D not resolved. Trimming pared 3 bases from V and 0 bases from J, leaving 5 bases between. The CDR3 contains 13 residues. In germline, CDR1 is SGHDN, CDR2 FVKESK. CDR3 bases: TGTGCCAGCAGCCAGGGAGTGAACACTGAAGCTTTCTTT. It yields the protein CASSQGVNTEAFF.

The chain couples TRBV19 to TRBJ1-2; no clear D gene. CDR1 is LNHDA and CDR2 is SQIVND in the germline V gene (reference sequence). Trimming left V 8 bases short and J 3 bases short, with 13 bases between. The CDR3 loop spans 13 amino acids. Here the CDR3 DNA reads TGTGCCAGTTCGGGAGACGGATACTATGGCTACACCTTC. Its protein product is CASSGDGYYGYTF.

V usage is TRBV28 and J usage is TRBJ1-1; TRBD1 might be the D (6 bases). Trimming stripped 6 bases from V and 3 bases from J, with 26 bases between. Germline loops: CDR1 MDHEN, CDR2 SYDVKM. The CDR3 is 18 residues long. The CDR3 loop is CASSSPSPGRGADTEAFF. The CDR3 DNA sequence: TGTGCCAGCAGCTCCCCCTCTCCGGGCCGGGGGGCGGACACTGAAGCTTTCTTT.

This chain links TRBV19 with TRBJ1-2; D is uncertain. The CDR3 extends over 17 amino acids. Per the germline V gene, CDR1 is LNHDA and CDR2 is SQIVND (reference sequence). With 1 base removed from V and 0 bases from J, the gap between germline ends came to 15 bases. CDR3 sequence: CASSIGGLRRTNYGYTF. CDR3 coding DNA: TGTGCCAGTAGTATAGGAGGTCTCCGCCGGACTAACTATGGCTACACCTTC.

J is TRBJ2-4 and V is TRBV7-6; weak D call: TRBD2 (5 bases). V was shortened by 5 bases and J by 3 bases, with 17 bases between the two germline ends. The CDR3 spans 16 residues. CDR1 is SGHVS and CDR2 is FNYEAQ in the germline V gene. The CDR3 DNA reads TGTGCCAGCAGCCTAGGACGAGGGAGTGACAAAAACATTCAGTACTTC. It yields the protein CASSLGRGSDKNIQYF.

The V gene is TRBV2, the J gene TRBJ2-7; 13 nucleotides line up with TRBD2. Germline V gives CDR1 SNHLY, CDR2 FYNNEI. The CDR3 has 15 amino acids. The V and J ends lost 4 bases and 2 bases, in that order; junction bases with no gene match: 2. The CDR3 region is CASSAGLAGTYEQYF. As DNA, the CDR3 is TGTGCCAGCAGTGCGGGACTAGCGGGGACCTACGAGCAGTACTTC.

This clone is a singleton in its sample. The rearrangement links TRBV28 to TRBJ1-4; 12 bases align to TRBD1. The CDR3 is 18 amino acids. Germline lookup yields CDR1 MDHEN and CDR2 SYDVKM. The ends lost 6 bases at V and 7 bases at J; junction bases unmatched: 15. This CDR3 is CASSPIGTGGELGEKLFF. The CDR3 DNA reads as TGTGCCAGCAGCCCAATCGGGACAGGGGGCGAGTTGGGTGAAAAACTGTTTTTT.

The chain combines TRBV4-1 with TRBJ1-3; 8 positions match TRBD1. Germline V lookup: CDR1 MGHRA, CDR2 YSYEKL. Trimming took 4 bases from V and 4 from J; bases not matched to a gene: 6. The CDR3 runs to 15 residues. The CDR3 nucleotides are TGCGCCAGCAGCCGGCAGGGGGCTGCGGGAAACACCATATATTTT. Translation gives CASSRQGAAGNTIYF.

J is TRBJ1-4 and V is TRBV5-1; weak D call: TRBD1 (6 bases). Trimming left V 0 bases short and J 6 bases short, with 12 bases between. Germline CDR1 reads SGHRS; CDR2 reads YFSETQ. CDR3 length equals 15 residues. The CDR3 region is CASSLDRQGYEKLFF. Written as DNA, the CDR3 is TGCGCCAGCAGCTTGGACCGGCAGGGGTATGAAAAACTGTTTTTT.

This rearrangement joins TRBV19 to TRBJ2-6; no firm D call. The CDR3 consists of 17 residues. Germline CDR1 and CDR2: LNHDA and SQIVND (reference sequence). V gave up 7 bases and J gave up 1 base, with 17 bases separating them. CDR3 DNA sequence: TGTGCCAGTATAAACGCGGCCCCGGTATCTGGGGCCAACGTCCTGACTTTC. It is translated as CASINAAPVSGANVLTF.

The chain joins TRBV5-1 to TRBJ2-3; TRBD2 is a possible D gene (6 bases). The CDR3 is 14 amino acids. The germline V gene has CDR1 SGHRS and CDR2 YFSETQ. Trimming shortened V by 5 bases and J by 0 bases, and 10 bases separated the two germline ends. CDR3 protein: CASRAGTSTDTQYF. The DNA for the CDR3 is TGCGCCAGCAGGGCCGGGACTAGCACAGATACGCAGTATTTT.

V gene TRBV6-5 combines with J gene TRBJ1-2, with 9 bases matching TRBD1. The CDR3 runs 14 residues. CDR1 MNHEY and CDR2 SVGAGI come from the germline V gene. The J segment lost 5 bases and the V segment lost 2 bases, leaving 3 bases of the junction unmatched. This chain's CDR3 is CASSYRQGGYGYTF. CDR3 nucleotide sequence: TGTGCCAGCAGTTACAGACAGGGGGGATATGGCTACACCTTC.

The chain links TRBV19 to TRBJ1-2; no clear D gene. V was pared by 9 bases and J by 1 base, with 21 bases between. In germline, CDR1 is LNHDA, CDR2 SQIVND (reference sequence). This CDR3 is built from 16 residues. CDR3 DNA: TGTGCCAGCCACCCCGAACTCCCGAGAATTAACTATGGCTACACCTTC. Amino acids: CASHPELPRINYGYTF.

The rearrangement links TRBV27 to TRBJ2-7; D is possibly TRBD2 (7 bases). The CDR3 is 16 amino acids. Germline V gene data show CDR1 as MNHEY and CDR2 as SMNVEV (reference sequence). The V gene lost 1 base and the J gene lost 7 bases, with 20 bases spanning the gap. As DNA, the CDR3 is TGTGCCAGCAGTTTATGGGGGGGGCTGAATCCGGGTGAGCAGTACTTC. Protein sequence: CASSLWGGLNPGEQYF.

This clone was seen a handful of times. The chain uses TRBV5-1 and TRBJ2-7; TRBD1 aligns across 7 bases. Germline CDR1 reads SGHRS; CDR2 reads YFSETQ. CDR3 size: 16 residues. The V gene end was trimmed by 4 bases and the J gene end by 3 bases; junction bases not matched to a gene: 13. As DNA, the CDR3 is TGCGCCAGCAGCCTACAGACAGGGCCCGCTTACTACGAGCAGTACTTC. Amino acid sequence: CASSLQTGPAYYEQYF.

This clone was seen only once. V gene TRBV27 combines with J gene TRBJ2-1, with 11 bases fitting TRBD2. V gave up 3 bases and J gave up 7 bases; unmatched junction bases: 8. The CDR3 is 16 residues long. Germline CDR1 reads MNHEY; CDR2 reads SMNVEV (reference sequence). Here the CDR3 reads CASSFVSGRAGNEQFF. The CDR3 DNA follows: TGTGCCAGCAGTTTCGTTAGCGGGAGGGCGGGGAATGAGCAGTTCTTC.

The chain links TRBV15 to TRBJ1-1; D is undetermined. This CDR3 contains 15 residues. Looked up from germline, CDR1 is LNHNV and CDR2 is YYDKDF (reference sequence). The V gene lost 1 base and the J gene lost 3 bases, with 12 bases spanning the gap. Here the CDR3 DNA reads TGTGCCACCAGCAGAGGTACACAGATCGACACTGAAGCTTTCTTT. Amino acid sequence: CATSRGTQIDTEAFF. The full variable domain, rest sourced from reference TRBV15 and TRBJ1-1, is DAMVIQNPRYQVTQFGKPVTLSCSQTLNHNVMYWYQQKSSQAPKLLFHYYDKDFNNEADTPDNFQSRRPNTSFCFLDIRSPGLGDTAMYLCATSRGTQIDTEAFFGQGTRLTVV.

The V gene is TRBV7-9, the J gene TRBJ1-2; 11 bases are shared with TRBD1. The germline V gene has CDR1 SEHNR and CDR2 FQNEAQ (reference sequence). Unmatched junction bases numbered 5, after V lost 4 bases and J lost 4 bases. The CDR3 loop spans 15 amino acids. In DNA form, the CDR3 reads TGTGCCAGCAGCTCGGACAGGGGGCGCTCCTATGGCTACACCTTC. Translation: CASSSDRGRSYGYTF.

This clone was counted between two and nine times. The CDR3 is CASGGTGLPYEQYF. CDR3 DNA sequence: TGTGCCAGCGGCGGGACAGGACTTCCCTACGAGCAGTACTTC. The chain has TRBV27 and TRBJ2-7; TRBD1 aligns across 8 bases. With V trimmed by 8 bases and J by 2 bases, 8 bases remained unmatched. This CDR3 has 14 residues. CDR1 MNHEY and CDR2 SMNVEV come from the germline V gene (reference sequence).

V is TRBV28 and J is TRBJ2-7; the match to TRBD1 covers 7 bases. The CDR3 contains 14 residues. Germline CDR1 and CDR2: MDHEN and SYDVKM. With V trimmed by 3 bases and J by 6 bases, 8 bases remained unmatched. The DNA for the CDR3 is TGTGCCAGCAGTTTTAACCTGAAGGGGGCCGAGCAGTACTTC. The encoded protein is CASSFNLKGAEQYF.

The CDR3 here is CASSLAGGAAPQHF. As DNA, the CDR3 is TGTGCCAGCAGTTTAGCTGGGGGGGCTGCGCCCCAGCATTTT. The chain has TRBV27 and TRBJ1-5; maybe TRBD1 (6 bases). The V end was cut by 2 bases, the J end by 9 bases, with 14 bases between. Per germline, CDR1 MNHEY and CDR2 SMNVEV (reference sequence). This CDR3 is 14 amino acids long.

The chain is built from TRBV10-3 and TRBJ2-5; maybe TRBD2 (6 bases). Trimming cost V 4 bases and J 2 bases, with 14 bases left between them. The CDR3 is 15 residues long. The V gene's germline CDR1 is ENHRY and CDR2 SYGVKD. The CDR3 sequence is CAISGQTSGQETQYF. The CDR3 DNA is TGTGCCATCAGTGGTCAGACTAGTGGACAAGAGACCCAGTACTTC.

The J gene is TRBJ2-5, the V gene TRBV5-5; weak D call: TRBD2 (7 bases). V lost 4 bases to trimming and J lost 4 bases, with 17 bases between them. CDR3 size: 15 residues. Germline V CDR1 and CDR2: SGHKS, YYEKEE (reference sequence). CDR3 protein: CASSPGGSGAETQYF. The CDR3 DNA reads as TGTGCCAGCAGCCCCGGGGGGTCGGGGGCAGAGACCCAGTACTTC.

The CDR3 loop reads CASSPGTEKYEQYF. For the CDR3, the DNA is TGTGCCAGCAGTCCGGGGACAGAGAAGTACGAGCAGTACTTC. The rearrangement uses TRBV28 and TRBJ2-7; 7 nucleotides line up with TRBD1. The CDR3 runs 14 residues. Trimming at V came to 5 bases and at J to 4 bases, leaving 8 bases not matched to a gene. CDR1 is MDHEN and CDR2 is SYDVKM in the germline V gene.

The rearrangement uses TRBV9 and TRBJ2-1; D is ambiguous. V was trimmed by 7 bases and J by 10 bases, leaving 15 bases between them. Germline V gene data show CDR1 as SGDLS and CDR2 as YYNGEE. CDR3 length: 12 residues. For the CDR3, the DNA is TGTGCCAGCGGAACTACACCAGCCGAGCAGTTCTTC. Translation gives CASGTTPAEQFF.

This clone was seen a few times. This chain uses TRBV2 with TRBJ1-2; no reliable D call. From germline, CDR1 is SNHLY and CDR2 FYNNEI. The CDR3 extends over 14 amino acids. V lost 4 bases and J 0 bases, leaving 9 bases between the germline ends. In DNA form, the CDR3 reads TGTGCCAGCAGTGTGGGCAGAGCTAACTATGGCTACACCTTC. Translation: CASSVGRANYGYTF.